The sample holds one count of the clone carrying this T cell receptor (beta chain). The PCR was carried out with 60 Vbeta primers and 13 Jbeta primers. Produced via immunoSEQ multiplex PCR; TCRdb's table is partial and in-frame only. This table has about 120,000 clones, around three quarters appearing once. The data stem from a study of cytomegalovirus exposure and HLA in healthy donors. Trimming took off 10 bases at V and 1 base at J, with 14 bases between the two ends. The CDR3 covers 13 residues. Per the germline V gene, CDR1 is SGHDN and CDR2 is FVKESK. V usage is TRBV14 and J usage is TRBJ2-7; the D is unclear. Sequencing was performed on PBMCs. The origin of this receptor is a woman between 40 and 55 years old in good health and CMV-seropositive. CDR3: CATSRTGSYEQYF. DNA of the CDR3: TGTGCCACATCAAGAACGGGTTCCTACGAGCAGTACTTC.